Detailed here is one T cell receptor (beta chain). Its antigen is as yet unknown. Other DNA sequences in the same sample also yield this CDR3. The sample is drawn from a study of shared clonotypes between healthy human individuals. General observations from the study: Clonotypes that were shared across a few donors made up about 5.1% of naive CD4 clonotypes.

Naive CD8 cells, CD45RO-negative and positively selected for CCR7, excluded terminally differentiated effector memory CD45RA+ cells. Germline V gives CDR1 SGDLS, CDR2 YYNGEE. V trimming: 2 bases; J trimming: 0 bases; junction bases outside the gene matches: 2. The CDR3 loop spans 14 amino acids. Assay execution took place at the deep level. Template for every sorted-subset replicate PCR totaled approximately 0.2 ug DNA, roughly 30,000 T cell genomes. In the authors' workflow: Filtering differed because ImmunoSEQ produced junction-only sequences that carried no quality scores. Assay: immunoSEQ multiplex PCR; the TCRdb copy retains only in-frame clones and omits some. That table furnishes V, J and clone size, whereas the DNA furnished D and trimming. The repertoire holds some 2.1 million clones, with 85% to 95% as singletons.

This sequence originates from a man aged 18 to 30 in good health. Some clones in this sample may be carry-over from other donors' samples. V usage is TRBV9 and J usage is TRBJ2-7; the match to TRBD2 covers 7 bases. Sequencing used naive CD8+ T cells from PBMCs. DNA for the CDR3: TGTGCCAGCAGCGTGGGAGGGTCCTCCTACGAGCAGTACTTC. It is translated as CASSVGGSSYEQYF.